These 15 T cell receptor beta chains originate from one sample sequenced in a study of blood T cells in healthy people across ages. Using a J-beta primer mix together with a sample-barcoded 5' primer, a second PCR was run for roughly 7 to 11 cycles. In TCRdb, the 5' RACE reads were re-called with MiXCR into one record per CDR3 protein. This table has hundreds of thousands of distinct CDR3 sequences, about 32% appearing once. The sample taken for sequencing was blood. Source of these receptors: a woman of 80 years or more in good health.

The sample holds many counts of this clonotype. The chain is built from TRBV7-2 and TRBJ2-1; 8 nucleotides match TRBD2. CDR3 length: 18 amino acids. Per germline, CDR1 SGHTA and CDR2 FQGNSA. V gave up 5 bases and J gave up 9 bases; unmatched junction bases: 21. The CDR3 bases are TGTGCCAGCAGCCGCGGACCGGGCGGGGGGACGCTACTCCGTGAGCAGTTCTTC. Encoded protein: CASSRGPGGGTLLREQFF.

CDR3 sequence: CASRPRTGENTEAFF. DNA of the CDR3: TGTGCCAGCAGGCCCCGTACCGGGGAGAACACTGAAGCTTTCTTT. The chain employs TRBV12-3 or TRBV12-4 and TRBJ1-1, with D hard to call. V was pared by 6 bases and J by 1 base, with 15 bases between. CDR3 length: 15 residues.

The CDR3: CASSRLAGEIRETQYF. The DNA of the CDR3 is TGTGCCAGCAGCAGACTAGCGGGGGAAATTAGGGAGACCCAGTACTTC. The J gene is TRBJ2-5, the V gene TRBV7-9; TRBD2 agrees at 12 bases. V lost 5 bases, J lost 5 bases, and 9 bases stayed unmatched. Germline loops: CDR1 SEHNR, CDR2 FQNEAQ (reference sequence). The CDR3 is 16 residues long.

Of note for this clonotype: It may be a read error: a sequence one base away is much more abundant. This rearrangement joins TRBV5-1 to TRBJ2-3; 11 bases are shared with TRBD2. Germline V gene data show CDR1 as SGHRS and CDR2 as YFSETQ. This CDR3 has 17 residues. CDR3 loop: CASSSKTGTSGTVTQYF. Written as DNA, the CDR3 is TGCGCCAGCAGCTCCAAAACCGGGACTAGCGGAACAGTTACGCAGTATTTT.

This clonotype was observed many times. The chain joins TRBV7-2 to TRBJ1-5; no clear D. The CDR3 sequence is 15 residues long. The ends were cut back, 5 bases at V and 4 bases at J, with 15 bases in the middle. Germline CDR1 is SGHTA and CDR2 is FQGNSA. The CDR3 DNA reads TGTGCCAGCAGCGTCTCCGGGATCCCAAATCAGCCCCAGCATTTT. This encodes CASSVSGIPNQPQHF.

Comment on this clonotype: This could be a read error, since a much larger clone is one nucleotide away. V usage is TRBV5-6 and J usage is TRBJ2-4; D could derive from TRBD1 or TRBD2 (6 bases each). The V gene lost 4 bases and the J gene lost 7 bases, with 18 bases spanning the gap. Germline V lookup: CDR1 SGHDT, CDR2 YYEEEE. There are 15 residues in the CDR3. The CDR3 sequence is CASSGGRGAGNIQYF. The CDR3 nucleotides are TGTGCCAGCAGCGGCGGCAGGGGCGCGGGGAACATTCAGTACTTC.

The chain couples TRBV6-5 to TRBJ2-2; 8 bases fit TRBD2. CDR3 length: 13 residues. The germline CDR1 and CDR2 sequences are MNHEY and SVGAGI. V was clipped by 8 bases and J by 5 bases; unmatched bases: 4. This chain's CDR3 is CASRTGGTGELFF. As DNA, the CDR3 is TGTGCCAGCCGCACGGGGGGGACCGGGGAGCTGTTTTTT.

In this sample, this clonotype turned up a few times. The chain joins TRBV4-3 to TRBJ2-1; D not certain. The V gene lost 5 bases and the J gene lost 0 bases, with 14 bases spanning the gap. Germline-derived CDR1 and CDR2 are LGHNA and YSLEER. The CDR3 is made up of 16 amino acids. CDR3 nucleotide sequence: TGCGCCAGCAGCGAACGACTGAGCAGCTCCTACAATGAGCAGTTCTTC. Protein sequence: CASSERLSSSYNEQFF.

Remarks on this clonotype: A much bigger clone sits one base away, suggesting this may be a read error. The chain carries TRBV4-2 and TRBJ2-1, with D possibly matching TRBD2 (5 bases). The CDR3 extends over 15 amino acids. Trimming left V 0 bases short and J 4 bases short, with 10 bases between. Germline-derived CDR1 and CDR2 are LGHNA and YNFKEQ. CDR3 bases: TGTGCCAGCAGCCAAGATGCGGAGGATTACAATGAGCAGTTCTTC. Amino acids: CASSQDAEDYNEQFF.

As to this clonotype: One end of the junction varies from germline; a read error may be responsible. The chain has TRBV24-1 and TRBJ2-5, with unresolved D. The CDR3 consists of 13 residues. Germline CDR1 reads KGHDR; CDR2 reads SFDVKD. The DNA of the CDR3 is TGTGCCTCCAGAGGATCCAGTGAAGAGACCCAGTACTTC. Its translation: CASRGSSEETQYF.

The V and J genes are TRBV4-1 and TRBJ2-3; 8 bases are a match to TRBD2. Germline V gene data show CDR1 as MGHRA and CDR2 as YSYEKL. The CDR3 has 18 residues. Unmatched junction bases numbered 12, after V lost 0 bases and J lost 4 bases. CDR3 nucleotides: TGCGCCAGCAGCCAAGATAGAGTGCGGCTAGCGGGTGCAGATACGCAGTATTTT. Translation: CASSQDRVRLAGADTQYF.

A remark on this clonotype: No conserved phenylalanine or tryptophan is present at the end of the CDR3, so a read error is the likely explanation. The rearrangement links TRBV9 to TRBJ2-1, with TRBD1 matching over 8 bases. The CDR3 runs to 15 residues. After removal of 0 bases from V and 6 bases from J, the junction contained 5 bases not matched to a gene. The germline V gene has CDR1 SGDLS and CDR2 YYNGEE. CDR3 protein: CASSVGQGPLNEQFC. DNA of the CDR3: TGTGCCAGCAGCGTAGGACAGGGGCCCCTCAATGAGCAGTTCTGC.

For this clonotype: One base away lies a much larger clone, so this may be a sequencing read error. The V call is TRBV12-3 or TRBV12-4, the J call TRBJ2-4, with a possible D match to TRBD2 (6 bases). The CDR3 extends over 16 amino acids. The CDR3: CAGSNRLVMGKNIQYF. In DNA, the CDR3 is TGTGCCGGCAGTAACAGACTAGTCATGGGCAAAAACATTCAGTACTTC.

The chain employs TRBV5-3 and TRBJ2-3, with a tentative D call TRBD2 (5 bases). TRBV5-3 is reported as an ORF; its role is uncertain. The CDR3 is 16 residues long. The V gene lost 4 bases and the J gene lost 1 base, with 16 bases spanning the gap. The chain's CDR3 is CARSPRGQIGTDTQYF. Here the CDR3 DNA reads TGTGCCAGAAGCCCTCGAGGGCAGATTGGCACAGATACGCAGTATTTT.

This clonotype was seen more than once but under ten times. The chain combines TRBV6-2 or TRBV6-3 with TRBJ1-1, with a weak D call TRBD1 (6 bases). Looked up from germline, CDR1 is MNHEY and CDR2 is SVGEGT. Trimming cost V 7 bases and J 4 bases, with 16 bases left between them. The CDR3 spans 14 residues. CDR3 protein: CASTKSGASTEAFF. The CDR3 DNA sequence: TGTGCCAGCACCAAATCGGGGGCTAGCACTGAAGCTTTCTTT.